This TCR beta chain was observed in a study of T-cell reconstitution after alpha-beta-depleted transplantation in children. The TCRbeta library incorporated unique molecular identifiers. TCRdb recomputed calls from the PCR reads with MiXCR, one row per CDR3 protein. Among about 220,000 distinct CDR3 sequences listed, roughly 15% were seen once. Germline values: CDR1 SGHKS, CDR2 YYEKEE (reference sequence). V shed 2 bases and J shed 2 bases, with 10 bases lying between them. CDR3 length: 15 residues. This sequence was found in a male patient under 10 years old who had a stem cell transplant for acute lymphoblastic leukemia, so the T cells may come from the graft donor. Source: PBMCs, mostly from graft donor cells, taken 360 days after TCRalphabeta/CD19-depleted stem cell transplant. V usage is TRBV5-5 and J usage is TRBJ2-2; the D gene is possibly TRBD2 (5 bases). CDR3 coding DNA: TGTGCCAGCAGCTTCGGGGTGATAAACACCGGGGAGCTGTTTTTT. This sequence encodes CASSFGVINTGELFF.